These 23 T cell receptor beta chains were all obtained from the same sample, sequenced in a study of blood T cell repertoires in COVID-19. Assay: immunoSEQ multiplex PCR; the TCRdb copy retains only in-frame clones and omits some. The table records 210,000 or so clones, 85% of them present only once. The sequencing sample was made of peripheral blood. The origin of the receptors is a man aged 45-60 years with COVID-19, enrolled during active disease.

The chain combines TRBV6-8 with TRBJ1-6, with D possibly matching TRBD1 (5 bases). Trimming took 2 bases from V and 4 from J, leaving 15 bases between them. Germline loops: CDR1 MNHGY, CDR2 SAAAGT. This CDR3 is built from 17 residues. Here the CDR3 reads CASSYPRTIKYNSPLHF. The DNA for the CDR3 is TGTGCCAGCAGTTACCCTCGGACAATAAAATATAATTCACCCCTCCACTTT.

The CDR3 region has the DNA TGTGCCAGCAGCTTAGTGGCGGGGGGCCGGTATACGGGCTACACCTTC. Translating gives CASSLVAGGRYTGYTF. This chain uses TRBV7-9 with TRBJ1-2, with D maybe TRBD1 (6 bases). V was pared by 1 base and J by 8 bases, with 20 bases between. The CDR3 has 16 amino acids. The germline V gene has CDR1 SEHNR and CDR2 FQNEAQ (reference sequence).

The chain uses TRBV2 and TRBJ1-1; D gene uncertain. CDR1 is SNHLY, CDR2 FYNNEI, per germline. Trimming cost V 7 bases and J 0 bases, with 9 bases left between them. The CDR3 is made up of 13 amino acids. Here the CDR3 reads CASTREVNTEAFF. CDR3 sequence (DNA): TGTGCCAGCACGAGGGAGGTGAACACTGAAGCTTTCTTT.

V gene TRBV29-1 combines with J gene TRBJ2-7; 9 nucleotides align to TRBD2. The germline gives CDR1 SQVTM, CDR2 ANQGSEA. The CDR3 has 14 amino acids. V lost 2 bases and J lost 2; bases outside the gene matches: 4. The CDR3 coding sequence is TGCAGCGTTGAACCCAGCGGGGGGCCCTACGAGCAGTACTTC. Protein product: CSVEPSGGPYEQYF.

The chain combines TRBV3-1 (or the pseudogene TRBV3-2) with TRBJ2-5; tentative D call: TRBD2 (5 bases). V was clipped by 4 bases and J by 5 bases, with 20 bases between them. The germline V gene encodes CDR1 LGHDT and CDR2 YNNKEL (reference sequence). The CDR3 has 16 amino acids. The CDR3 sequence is CASSPGSPATGETQYF. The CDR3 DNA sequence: TGTGCCAGCAGCCCGGGGTCGCCGGCCACGGGGGAGACCCAGTACTTC.

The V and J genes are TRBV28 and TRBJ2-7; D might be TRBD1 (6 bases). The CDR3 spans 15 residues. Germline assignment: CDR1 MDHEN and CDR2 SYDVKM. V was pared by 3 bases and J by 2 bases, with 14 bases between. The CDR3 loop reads CASSFYKGGTYEQYF. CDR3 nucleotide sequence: TGTGCCAGCAGTTTTTACAAAGGGGGTACCTACGAGCAGTACTTC.

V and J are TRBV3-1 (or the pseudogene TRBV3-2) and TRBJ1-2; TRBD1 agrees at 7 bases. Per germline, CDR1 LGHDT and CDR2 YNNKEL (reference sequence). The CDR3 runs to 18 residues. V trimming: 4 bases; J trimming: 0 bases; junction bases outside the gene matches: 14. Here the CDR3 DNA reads TGTGCCAGCAGCCCGACCGGGACAGTTCTACGAGCTAACTATGGCTACACCTTC. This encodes CASSPTGTVLRANYGYTF.

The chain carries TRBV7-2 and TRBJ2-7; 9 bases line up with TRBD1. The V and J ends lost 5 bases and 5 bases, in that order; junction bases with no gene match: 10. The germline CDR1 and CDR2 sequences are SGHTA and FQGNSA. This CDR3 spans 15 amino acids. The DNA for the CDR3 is TGTGCCAGCAGCCCGCACGGGACAGGGCACGACGAGCAGTACTTC. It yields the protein CASSPHGTGHDEQYF.

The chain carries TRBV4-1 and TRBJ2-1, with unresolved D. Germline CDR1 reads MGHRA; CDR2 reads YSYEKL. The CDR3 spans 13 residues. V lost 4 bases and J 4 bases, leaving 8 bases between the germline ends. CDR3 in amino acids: CASSLTDYNEQFF. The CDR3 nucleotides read TGCGCCAGCAGCCTTACAGATTACAATGAGCAGTTCTTC.

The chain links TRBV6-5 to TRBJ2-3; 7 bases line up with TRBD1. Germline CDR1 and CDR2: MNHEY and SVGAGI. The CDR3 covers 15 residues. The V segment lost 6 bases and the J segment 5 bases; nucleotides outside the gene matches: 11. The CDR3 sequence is CASRTGTVAKDTQYF. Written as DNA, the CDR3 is TGTGCCAGCAGAACCGGGACAGTGGCAAAAGATACGCAGTATTTT.

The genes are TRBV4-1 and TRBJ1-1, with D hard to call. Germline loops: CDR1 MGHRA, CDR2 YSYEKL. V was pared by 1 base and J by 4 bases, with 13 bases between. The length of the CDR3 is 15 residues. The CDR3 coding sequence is TGCGCCAGCAGCCAAGGGACTTCACGAGGCACTGAAGCTTTCTTT. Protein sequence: CASSQGTSRGTEAFF.

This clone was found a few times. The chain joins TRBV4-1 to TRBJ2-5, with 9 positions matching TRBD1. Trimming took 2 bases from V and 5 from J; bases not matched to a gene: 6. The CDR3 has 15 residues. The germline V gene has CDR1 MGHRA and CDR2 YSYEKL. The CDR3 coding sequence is TGCGCCAGCAGCCAAACCGGGACAGGGAAGGAGACCCAGTACTTC. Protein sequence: CASSQTGTGKETQYF.

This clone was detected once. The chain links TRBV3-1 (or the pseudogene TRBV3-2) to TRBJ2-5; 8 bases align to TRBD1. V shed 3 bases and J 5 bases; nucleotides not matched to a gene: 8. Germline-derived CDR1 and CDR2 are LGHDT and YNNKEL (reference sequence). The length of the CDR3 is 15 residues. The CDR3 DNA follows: TGTGCCAGCAGCCAGGGGGCAGGGGGCGGCGAGACCCAGTACTTC. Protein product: CASSQGAGGGETQYF.

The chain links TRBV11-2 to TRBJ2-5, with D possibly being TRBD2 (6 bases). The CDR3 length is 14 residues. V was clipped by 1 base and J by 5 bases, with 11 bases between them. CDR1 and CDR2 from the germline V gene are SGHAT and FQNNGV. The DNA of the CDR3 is TGTGCCAGCAGCTTAGTTCGGGGGTACGAGACCCAGTACTTC. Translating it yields CASSLVRGYETQYF. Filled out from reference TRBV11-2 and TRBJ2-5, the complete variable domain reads EAGVAQSPRYKIIEKRQSVAFWCNPISGHATLYWYQQILGQGPKLLIQFQNNGVVDDSQLPKDRFSAERLKGVDSTLKIQPAKLEDSAVYLCASSLVRGYETQYFGPGTRLLVL.

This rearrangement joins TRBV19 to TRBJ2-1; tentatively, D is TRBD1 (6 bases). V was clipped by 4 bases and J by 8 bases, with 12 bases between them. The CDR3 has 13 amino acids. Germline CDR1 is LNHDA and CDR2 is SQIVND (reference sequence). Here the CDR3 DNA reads TGTGCCAGTAGTACGAACAGGGCCCATGAGCAGTTCTTC. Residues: CASSTNRAHEQFF.

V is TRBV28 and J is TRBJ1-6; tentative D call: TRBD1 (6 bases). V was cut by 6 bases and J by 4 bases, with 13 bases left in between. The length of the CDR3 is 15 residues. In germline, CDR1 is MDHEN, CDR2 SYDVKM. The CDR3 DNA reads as TGTGCCAGCAGCCGCGGACAGATTTATAATTCACCCCTCCACTTT. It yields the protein CASSRGQIYNSPLHF. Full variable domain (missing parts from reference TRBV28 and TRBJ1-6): DVKVTQSSRYLVKRTGEKVFLECVQDMDHENMFWYRQDPGLGLRLIYFSYDVKMKEKGDIPEGYSVSREKKERFSLILESASTNQTSMYLCASSRGQIYNSPLHFGNGTRLTVT.

The CDR3 here is CASSFVGTGELFF. The CDR3 DNA reads as TGTGCCAGCAGTTTTGTCGGGACCGGGGAGCTGTTTTTT. The V gene is TRBV12-3 or TRBV12-4, the J gene TRBJ2-2; no firm D call. CDR3 length equals 13 residues. With 3 bases removed from V and 5 bases from J, the gap between germline ends came to 7 bases.

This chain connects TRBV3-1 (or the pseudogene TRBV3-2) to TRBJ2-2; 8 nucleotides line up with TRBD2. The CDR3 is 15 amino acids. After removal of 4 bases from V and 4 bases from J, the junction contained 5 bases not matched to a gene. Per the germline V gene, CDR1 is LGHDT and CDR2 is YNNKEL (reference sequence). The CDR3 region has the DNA TGTGCCAGCAGCCGCTTCACTAGCGGCACCGGGGAGCTGTTTTTT. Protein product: CASSRFTSGTGELFF.

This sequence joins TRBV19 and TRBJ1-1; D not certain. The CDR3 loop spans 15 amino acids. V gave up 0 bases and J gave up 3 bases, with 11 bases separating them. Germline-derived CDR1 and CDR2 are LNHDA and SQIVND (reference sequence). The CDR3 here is CASSIEDGVHTEAFF. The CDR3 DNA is TGTGCCAGTAGTATAGAAGACGGAGTACACACTGAAGCTTTCTTT.

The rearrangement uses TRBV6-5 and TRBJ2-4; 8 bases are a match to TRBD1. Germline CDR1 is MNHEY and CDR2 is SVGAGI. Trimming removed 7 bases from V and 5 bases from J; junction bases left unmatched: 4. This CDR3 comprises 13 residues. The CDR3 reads CASTVTGENIQYF. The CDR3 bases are TGTGCCAGCACCGTGACAGGGGAAAACATTCAGTACTTC.

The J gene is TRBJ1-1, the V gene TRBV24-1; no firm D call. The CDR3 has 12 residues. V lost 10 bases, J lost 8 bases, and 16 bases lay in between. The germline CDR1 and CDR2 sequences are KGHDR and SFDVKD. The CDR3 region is CATAERTGEAFF. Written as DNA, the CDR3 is TGTGCCACTGCGGAGCGGACGGGGGAAGCTTTCTTT.

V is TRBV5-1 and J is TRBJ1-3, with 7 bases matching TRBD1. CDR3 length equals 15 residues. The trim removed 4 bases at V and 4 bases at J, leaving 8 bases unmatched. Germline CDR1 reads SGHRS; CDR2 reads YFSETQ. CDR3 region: CASSPSTGPGNTIYF. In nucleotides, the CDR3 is TGCGCCAGCAGCCCGTCGACAGGGCCCGGAAACACCATATATTTT.

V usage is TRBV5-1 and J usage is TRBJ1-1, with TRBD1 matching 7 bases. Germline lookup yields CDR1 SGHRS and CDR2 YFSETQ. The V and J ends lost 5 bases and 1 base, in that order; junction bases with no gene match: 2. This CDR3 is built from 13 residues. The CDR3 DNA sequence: TGCGCCAGCAGATGGGACAGGAACACTGAAGCTTTCTTT. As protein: CASRWDRNTEAFF.